The 30 T cell receptor beta chains reported below all come from one sample, sequenced in a study of cytomegalovirus exposure and HLA in healthy donors (TCRdb year 2017). Libraries were constructed by the immunoSEQ multiplex PCR assay. TCRdb provides this immuneACCESS table in a form limited to in-frame rearrangements. Some clones are lacking; in checked studies, under half of them reflect an unresolved V gene, and why the rest are absent is not known. The sample table contains more than 130,000 clones; only one count was recorded for around 90% of them. The ten largest clonotypes hold 7% to 9% of the sample. The specimen was PBMCs. The source of these receptors is a woman aged 18-35 years in good health and CMV-seropositive.

V usage is TRBV10-3 and J usage is TRBJ2-7, with 9 bases fitting TRBD2. Germline V gene lookup returns CDR1 ENHRY and CDR2 SYGVKD. The V segment lost 2 bases and the J segment 0 bases; nucleotides outside the gene matches: 5. The CDR3 extends over 16 amino acids. CDR3 protein: CAISEPGTSSSYEQYF. Written as DNA, the CDR3 is TGTGCCATCAGTGAGCCGGGGACTAGCAGCTCCTACGAGCAGTACTTC.

V gene TRBV5-5 combines with J gene TRBJ2-7, with 9 bases matching TRBD1. Trimming took 0 bases from V and 3 from J; bases not matched to a gene: 4. There are 15 residues in the CDR3. CDR1 and CDR2 from the germline V gene are SGHKS and YYEKEE (reference sequence). CDR3 DNA sequence: TGTGCCAGCAGCTTGGCGGGACAGGGACTCTACGAGCAGTACTTC. Residues: CASSLAGQGLYEQYF.

CDR3 bases: TGTGCCAGCAGCTTAGGATGGTCCGACAGGGTTTCCTACGAGCAGTACTTC. Protein product: CASSLGWSDRVSYEQYF. This sequence joins TRBV7-9 and TRBJ2-7, with 7 bases fitting TRBD1. Looked up from germline, CDR1 is SEHNR and CDR2 is FQNEAQ (reference sequence). This CDR3 contains 17 residues. V was pared by 1 base and J by 1 base, with 10 bases of the junction left unmatched. Supplemented by reference TRBV7-9 and TRBJ2-7, the full variable domain reads DTGVSQNPRHKITKRGQNVTFRCDPISEHNRLYWYRQTLGQGPEFLTYFQNEAQLEKSRLLSDRFSAERPKGSFSTLEIQRTEQGDSAMYLCASSLGWSDRVSYEQYFGPGTRLTVT.

This sequence joins TRBV11-2 and TRBJ1-5, with a weak D call TRBD1 (5 bases). Trimming removed 5 bases from V and 4 bases from J, with 15 bases in between. Per the germline V gene, CDR1 is SGHAT and CDR2 is FQNNGV. This CDR3 is 15 amino acids long. The DNA for the CDR3 is TGTGCCAGCAGCCGAACCGACAGCTGGAATCAGCCCCAGCATTTT. Residues: CASSRTDSWNQPQHF.

The chain combines TRBV28 with TRBJ2-1; possibly TRBD2 for D (7 bases). This CDR3 has 14 residues. Per the germline V gene, CDR1 is MDHEN and CDR2 is SYDVKM. The germline V and J ends were trimmed by 5 bases and 6 bases, with 14 bases remaining between them. CDR3 sequence reads: CASSQPRGGNEQFF. The CDR3 DNA reads TGTGCCAGCAGTCAACCAAGGGGGGGCAATGAGCAGTTCTTC.

CDR3 in DNA: TGCAGCGTTGACCTAGCGGGATCCGGGGAGCTGTTTTTT. Translating it yields CSVDLAGSGELFF. The chain links TRBV29-1 to TRBJ2-2; the match to TRBD2 covers 9 bases. Germline loops: CDR1 SQVTM, CDR2 ANQGSEA. With V trimmed by 3 bases and J by 6 bases, 2 bases remained unmatched. The CDR3 consists of 13 residues.

V usage is TRBV10-1 and J usage is TRBJ2-3, with D possibly matching TRBD1 (6 bases). Germline CDR1 WNHNN, CDR2 SYGVQD (reference sequence). This CDR3 spans 13 amino acids. Trimming removed 6 bases from V and 3 bases from J, with 10 bases in between. CDR3 sequence: CASRRGFTDTQYF. The CDR3 DNA reads TGCGCCAGCAGGAGGGGGTTTACAGATACGCAGTATTTT.

The chain is built from TRBV9 and TRBJ1-4; possible D gene TRBD1, 6 bases. Per the germline V gene, CDR1 is SGDLS and CDR2 is YYNGEE. Trimming shortened V by 3 bases and J by 0 bases, and 12 bases separated the two germline ends. The CDR3 has 16 residues. This CDR3 reads CASSEGTFSTNEKLFF. The CDR3 DNA reads TGTGCCAGCAGCGAGGGGACATTCTCAACTAATGAAAAACTGTTTTTT. Based on the CDR3 plus reference TRBV9 and TRBJ1-4, the full variable domain is DSGVTQTPKHLITATGQRVTLRCSPRSGDLSVYWYQQSLDQGLQFLIQYYNGEERAKGNILERFSAQQFPDLHSELNLSSLELGDSALYFCASSEGTFSTNEKLFFGSGTQLSVL.

The chain uses TRBV10-3 and TRBJ2-7; 11 bases line up with TRBD2. V was clipped by 4 bases and J by 2 bases; unmatched bases: 7. Germline V gives CDR1 ENHRY, CDR2 SYGVKD. The CDR3 length is 16 residues. CDR3 amino acids: CAISGFLAGGTYEQYF. The CDR3 DNA follows: TGTGCCATCAGTGGTTTCCTAGCGGGGGGCACCTACGAGCAGTACTTC.

This chain joins TRBV30 and TRBJ2-7, with 7 positions matching TRBD2. Trimming at V came to 1 base and at J to 3 bases, leaving 12 bases not matched to a gene. The CDR3 has 16 amino acids. Germline CDR1 and CDR2: GTSNPN and SVGIG (reference sequence). CDR3 DNA: TGTGCCTGGAGTGCGAAGAATAGCGGGCCGGTCTACGAGCAGTACTTC. This sequence encodes CAWSAKNSGPVYEQYF.

The chain joins TRBV7-9 to TRBJ2-1; 11 bases fit TRBD2. Germline loops: CDR1 SEHNR, CDR2 FQNEAQ (reference sequence). This CDR3 comprises 17 residues. After removal of 4 bases from V and 3 bases from J, the junction contained 8 bases not matched to a gene. CDR3 region: CASSSGTSGGVYNEQFF. In nucleotides, the CDR3 is TGTGCCAGCAGCTCAGGGACTAGCGGAGGGGTCTACAATGAGCAGTTCTTC.

V and J are TRBV5-4 and TRBJ1-1; 9 bases fit TRBD1. With 4 bases clipped from V and 7 bases from J, the junction kept 11 bases outside the gene matches. CDR3 size: 15 residues. CDR1 is SGHNT, CDR2 YYREEE, per germline (reference sequence). CDR3 DNA sequence: TGTGCCAGCAGCAGGCGGGGACAGGGTAGCATTGAAGCTTTCTTT. Protein product: CASSRRGQGSIEAFF.

DNA of the CDR3: TGTGCCAGCAGTTTTCCGGGAAATAATTCACCCCTCCACTTT. Amino acid sequence: CASSFPGNNSPLHF. J is TRBJ1-6 and V is TRBV2; D not resolved. Germline CDR1 SNHLY, CDR2 FYNNEI. Trimming took off 5 bases at V and 5 bases at J, with 10 bases between the two ends. The CDR3 contains 14 residues.

The CDR3, as DNA: TGTGCCAGCAGCGCCACAGGAAATAATTCACCCCTCCACTTT. Amino acids: CASSATGNNSPLHF. V and J are TRBV9 and TRBJ1-6; D may be TRBD1 (5 bases). From germline, CDR1 is SGDLS and CDR2 YYNGEE. The CDR3 is made up of 14 amino acids. V lost 3 bases to trimming and J lost 5 bases, with 9 bases between them.

This chain connects TRBV5-1 to TRBJ1-2, with a tentative D call TRBD1 (6 bases). Trimming shortened V by 3 bases and J by 6 bases, and 12 bases separated the two germline ends. In germline, CDR1 is SGHRS, CDR2 YFSETQ. CDR3 length equals 13 residues. For the CDR3, the DNA is TGCGCCAGCAGCTCGAGAGCAGGGGATGGCTACACCTTC. This encodes CASSSRAGDGYTF.

The V and J genes are TRBV10-3 and TRBJ2-5, with 8 positions matching TRBD1. In germline, CDR1 is ENHRY, CDR2 SYGVKD. V lost 11 bases, J lost 4 bases, and 6 bases stayed unmatched. This CDR3 has 12 residues. DNA for the CDR3: TGTGCCCACAGTACAGGGGGAGAGACCCAGTACTTC. It translates to CAHSTGGETQYF.

V is TRBV6-5 and J is TRBJ1-1; 8 bases map to TRBD1. Losses at the gene ends were 6 bases for V and 0 bases for J; bases not matched to a gene: 3. Germline V gene sequence: CDR1 MNHEY, CDR2 SVGAGI. This CDR3 contains 14 residues. CDR3 region: CASRPDRVNTEAFF. The DNA for the CDR3 is TGTGCCAGCAGACCGGACAGGGTGAACACTGAAGCTTTCTTT.

The chain couples TRBV4-2 to TRBJ2-2; perhaps TRBD1 as D (5 bases). With 5 bases removed from V and 6 bases from J, the gap between germline ends came to 16 bases. The CDR3 contains 15 residues. The germline CDR1 and CDR2 sequences are LGHNA and YNFKEQ. The CDR3 reads CASSSDLGVPGELFF. The CDR3, as DNA: TGTGCCAGCAGCTCAGATCTAGGGGTTCCCGGGGAGCTGTTTTTT.

The CDR3 coding sequence is TGCGCCAGCAGCTTCGGGACAACGAACACGAACACTGAAGCTTTCTTT. Protein: CASSFGTTNTNTEAFF. V usage is TRBV5-1 and J usage is TRBJ1-1, with D possibly TRBD1 on 6 matching bases. Germline values: CDR1 SGHRS, CDR2 YFSETQ. The CDR3 is 16 residues long. Trimming stripped 2 bases from V and 1 base from J, with 15 bases between.

The chain is built from TRBV2 and TRBJ2-3, with D unclear. Trimming stripped 4 bases from V and 9 bases from J, with 11 bases between. Germline CDR1 and CDR2: SNHLY and FYNNEI. The CDR3 sequence is 12 residues long. This CDR3 reads CASSVEVSTQYF. Here the CDR3 DNA reads TGTGCCAGCAGTGTAGAAGTATCCACGCAGTATTTT.

The chain couples TRBV15 to TRBJ2-7; D is perhaps TRBD2 (6 bases). The CDR3 contains 17 residues. Per germline, CDR1 LNHNV and CDR2 YYDKDF (reference sequence). With 0 bases removed from V and 2 bases from J, the gap between germline ends came to 17 bases. The CDR3 bases are TGTGCCACCAGCAGAGATCAGGGAGGTATATCTACCTACGAGCAGTACTTC. This encodes CATSRDQGGISTYEQYF.

CDR3 in amino acids: CASSLRTGYEQYF. In DNA, the CDR3 is TGTGCCAGCAGCTTACGGACAGGCTACGAGCAGTACTTC. The gene calls are TRBV11-1 and TRBJ2-7, with 7 nucleotides matching TRBD1. J was trimmed by 3 bases and V by 2 bases; bases with no gene match: 1. CDR1 and CDR2 from the germline V gene are SGHAT and FQDESV (reference sequence). The CDR3 runs to 13 residues.

The rearrangement joins TRBV9 to TRBJ1-1; a weak D match, TRBD1 (6 bases). This CDR3 region has 16 residues. Germline loops: CDR1 SGDLS, CDR2 YYNGEE. Trimming pared 0 bases from V and 3 bases from J, leaving 15 bases between. The CDR3 region has the DNA TGTGCCAGCAGCGTAGTTCAGGGGTGGCGTGACACTGAAGCTTTCTTT. Translation: CASSVVQGWRDTEAFF.

The chain combines TRBV6-5 with TRBJ1-3, with a tentative D call TRBD1 (6 bases). Germline V gives CDR1 MNHEY, CDR2 SVGAGI. Trimming removed 5 bases from V and 4 bases from J, with 15 bases in between. CDR3 length: 15 residues. The CDR3, as DNA: TGTGCCAGCAGTAGGACAGTAACTCGAGGAAACACCATATATTTT. Its translation is CASSRTVTRGNTIYF.

The gene calls are TRBV7-2 and TRBJ1-1; possible D gene TRBD1, 5 bases. V lost 5 bases and J lost 8, with 15 bases in between. Germline CDR1 and CDR2: SGHTA and FQGNSA. CDR3 length equals 13 residues. CDR3 amino acids: CASSRGGATEAFF. The DNA of the CDR3 is TGTGCCAGCAGCCGCGGAGGGGCGACCGAAGCTTTCTTT.

The chain links TRBV28 to TRBJ2-7; D is possibly TRBD2 (5 bases). The CDR3 extends over 14 amino acids. V was clipped by 6 bases and J by 4 bases, with 16 bases between them. Germline V gene sequence: CDR1 MDHEN, CDR2 SYDVKM. DNA of the CDR3: TGTGCCAGCAGACGGACTCAACCCTCTTACGAGCAGTACTTC. Amino acid sequence: CASRRTQPSYEQYF.

The rearrangement joins TRBV25-1 to TRBJ1-1; D remains ambiguous. Germline CDR1 reads MGHDK; CDR2 reads SYGVNS. This CDR3 comprises 13 residues. Trimming shortened V by 7 bases and J by 2 bases, and 11 bases separated the two germline ends. The CDR3 spells CASTATFNTEAFF. For the CDR3, the DNA is TGTGCCAGCACCGCGACATTCAACACTGAAGCTTTCTTT.

The V call is TRBV5-4, the J call TRBJ2-1, with 9 bases lining up with TRBD2. Germline CDR1 and CDR2: SGHNT and YYREEE (reference sequence). After removal of 1 base from V and 5 bases from J, the junction contained 4 bases not matched to a gene. The CDR3 sequence is 15 residues long. The CDR3 spells CASSLKREADNEQFF. For the CDR3, the DNA is TGTGCCAGCAGCTTGAAGCGGGAGGCCGACAATGAGCAGTTCTTC.

There are a few counts of this clone. The genes are TRBV2 and TRBJ1-2, with 8 bases aligning to TRBD1. The CDR3 spans 14 residues. Germline V gene lookup returns CDR1 SNHLY and CDR2 FYNNEI. V was pared by 7 bases and J by 0 bases, with 4 bases of the junction left unmatched. CDR3 protein: CASKDRASNYGYTF. CDR3 nucleotides: TGTGCCAGCAAGGACAGGGCCTCTAACTATGGCTACACCTTC. The full variable domain, rest sourced from reference TRBV2 and TRBJ1-2, is EPEVTQTPSHQVTQMGQEVILRCVPISNHLYFYWYRQILGQKVEFLVSFYNNEISEKSEIFDDQFSVERPDGSNFTLKIRSTKLEDSAMYFCASKDRASNYGYTFGSGTRLTVV.

There are a few counts of this clone. The chain is built from TRBV7-2 and TRBJ2-7, with D perhaps TRBD1 (5 bases). Between the trimmed V and J ends, which lost 6 bases and 2 bases, there was a span of 11 bases. The V gene's germline CDR1 is SGHTA and CDR2 FQGNSA. The CDR3 extends over 13 amino acids. The CDR3 reads CASSRLGAYEQYF. The CDR3 DNA follows: TGTGCCAGCAGTCGTCTAGGGGCCTACGAGCAGTACTTC.